The text below deals with one T cell receptor (beta chain). This entry belongs to a study of blood T cell repertoires in COVID-19. In the original analysis: Amplification of reference gene primers was used by the study to estimate nucleated cell counts. Using immunoSEQ multiplex PCR, the repertoire was profiled, and TCRdb retains in-frame clones only, with some absent. V and J calls and clone size are given by that table; D and trimming were obtained from the DNA. The sample contains 150,000 to 170,000 clones, under 85% of which appear only once. This CDR3 comprises 10 residues. Germline CDR1 DFQATT, CDR2 SNEGSKA (reference sequence). V lost 4 bases, J lost 11 bases, and 10 bases lay in between.

This receptor was taken from a man aged 60-69 years with COVID-19, enrolled during active disease. Sequenced material: peripheral blood. The gene calls are TRBV20-1 and TRBJ2-3; tentative D call: TRBD2 (5 bases). The CDR3 region is CSANSVVQYF. The CDR3 DNA is TGCAGTGCTAATAGCGTCGTGCAGTATTTT.